This T cell receptor beta chain appears in the sequencing data of a study of blood T cell repertoires in COVID-19. In the study overall: Samples came from the United States, Italy and Spain, spanning acute and convalescent COVID-19. The analysed material was cDNA or gDNA that came from T cells, B-cell-depleted T cells, or PBMCs.

In the original workflow: Nucleated cell counts were estimated from reference gene primer amplification. Assay: immunoSEQ multiplex PCR; the TCRdb copy retains only in-frame clones and omits some. V and J calls and clone size are those listed in that table; D and trimming were worked out from the DNA. The data show some 96,000 clones, 80% seen once. Per the germline V gene, CDR1 is SGHDT and CDR2 is YYEEEE. The V gene end was trimmed by 4 bases and the J gene end by 0 bases; junction bases not matched to a gene: 5. The CDR3 runs to 15 residues. The source material was peripheral blood. The receptor was isolated from an older woman with acute or convalescent COVID-19. This rearrangement joins TRBV5-6 to TRBJ1-1; 8 bases line up with TRBD1. The chain's CDR3 is CASSVSDRVNTEAFF. The CDR3, as DNA: TGTGCCAGCAGCGTGTCGGACAGGGTGAACACTGAAGCTTTCTTT.